Below are 17 T cell receptor beta chains sequenced from a single sample in a study of blood T cell repertoires in COVID-19. Repertoires were generated with immunoSEQ multiplex PCR, while TCRdb's copy carries only in-frame clones and drops some. The table lists approximately 260,000 clones, just under 90% of them singletons. Input material: peripheral blood. These receptors were taken from a woman between 35 and 50 years old with acute or convalescent COVID-19.

This clone has just one count. The CDR3 sequence: CASSPRTVGNEQFF. In DNA form, the CDR3 reads TGTGCCAGCAGTCCCCGGACAGTAGGCAATGAGCAGTTCTTC. The rearrangement links TRBV2 to TRBJ2-1, with a possible D match to TRBD1 (6 bases). Trimming shortened V by 5 bases and J by 6 bases, and 14 bases separated the two germline ends. CDR1 and CDR2 (germline): SNHLY, FYNNEI. The CDR3 is 14 residues long.

This chain uses TRBV6-5 with TRBJ1-1; 11 nucleotides match TRBD1. Germline CDR1 reads MNHEY; CDR2 reads SVGAGI. With 6 bases clipped from V and 7 bases from J, the junction kept 7 bases outside the gene matches. The CDR3 contains 14 residues. The CDR3 coding sequence is TGTGCCAGCAGGGCCCACGGGACAGGGGGTGAAGCTTTCTTT. It specifies CASRAHGTGGEAFF.

This chain uses TRBV25-1 with TRBJ1-2; unclear D gene. V lost 4 bases to trimming and J lost 2 bases, with 8 bases between them. The CDR3 consists of 13 residues. Germline CDR1 reads MGHDK; CDR2 reads SYGVNS. The CDR3 coding sequence is TGTGCCAGCAGTGTTACAGAGAACTATGGCTACACCTTC. Translation: CASSVTENYGYTF.

The chain combines TRBV19 with TRBJ2-3, with D possibly TRBD1 on 6 matching bases. Looked up from germline, CDR1 is LNHDA and CDR2 is SQIVND (reference sequence). V shed 3 bases and J shed 3 bases, with 16 bases lying between them. The CDR3 length is 16 residues. The CDR3 region has the DNA TGTGCCAGTAGTATCCCCAGGGGAAAGGGGACAGATACGCAGTATTTT. Translation: CASSIPRGKGTDTQYF.

A few counts support this clone. The chain combines TRBV10-2 with TRBJ2-4; 14 nucleotides align to TRBD2. V trimming: 4 bases; J trimming: 0 bases; junction bases outside the gene matches: 5. Germline assignment: CDR1 WSHSY and CDR2 SAAADI. This CDR3 contains 18 residues. The CDR3 region has the DNA TGCGCCAGCAGTGGACTAGCGGGGGGGTATCTAGCCAAAAACATTCAGTACTTC. This translates into CASSGLAGGYLAKNIQYF.

The chain couples TRBV27 to TRBJ2-6; possibly TRBD2 for D (6 bases). The CDR3 is 17 residues long. V was clipped by 3 bases and J by 0 bases, with 12 bases between them. Germline CDR1 reads MNHEY; CDR2 reads SMNVEV (reference sequence). CDR3 sequence: CASSFGPGVSGANVLTF. The CDR3, as DNA: TGTGCCAGCAGTTTCGGCCCGGGGGTCTCTGGGGCCAACGTCCTGACTTTC. The full variable domain, rest sourced from reference TRBV27 and TRBJ2-6, is EAQVTQNPRYLITVTGKKLTVTCSQNMNHEYMSWYRQDPGLGLRQIYYSMNVEVTDKGDVPEGYKVSRKEKRNFPLILESPSPNQTSLYFCASSFGPGVSGANVLTFGAGSRLTVL.

V is TRBV19 and J is TRBJ2-1; possible D gene TRBD1, 5 bases. V shed 6 bases and J shed 6 bases, with 15 bases lying between them. Per the germline V gene, CDR1 is LNHDA and CDR2 is SQIVND (reference sequence). The CDR3 is 14 amino acids. DNA of the CDR3: TGTGCCAGTAGCCCCAGGGTCTCGGTCAATGAGCAGTTCTTC. Translation: CASSPRVSVNEQFF.

This chain links TRBV10-2 with TRBJ1-1, with D tentatively TRBD1 (5 bases). V was shortened by 8 bases and J by 2 bases, with 12 bases between the two germline ends. The germline V gene encodes CDR1 WSHSY and CDR2 SAAADI. This CDR3 has 13 residues. The CDR3 sequence: CASSRGFNTEAFF. The CDR3 DNA follows: TGCGCCAGCTCGCGGGGGTTTAACACTGAAGCTTTCTTT.

The rearrangement links TRBV7-3 to TRBJ2-3; TRBD1 matches 8 bases. Germline CDR1 is SGHTA and CDR2 is FQGTGA. The CDR3 contains 15 residues. Trimming cost V 5 bases and J 2 bases; bases outside gene matches: 6. This CDR3 reads CASSHGQGNTDTQYF. The CDR3 nucleotides are TGTGCCAGCAGCCACGGACAGGGCAACACAGATACGCAGTATTTT.

The chain recombines TRBV3-1 (or the pseudogene TRBV3-2) with TRBJ1-5, with TRBD1 identical over 8 bases. Germline V gives CDR1 LGHDT, CDR2 YNNKEL (reference sequence). The CDR3 is 15 residues long. J was trimmed by 4 bases and V by 1 base; bases with no gene match: 3. The CDR3 DNA follows: TGTGCCAGCAGCCAAGGGACAGGGAGAAATCAGCCCCAGCATTTT. Residues: CASSQGTGRNQPQHF.

The genes are TRBV14 and TRBJ1-2; perhaps TRBD1 as D (5 bases). The germline V gene has CDR1 SGHDN and CDR2 FVKESK. The V gene lost 3 bases and the J gene lost 4 bases, with 12 bases spanning the gap. This CDR3 region has 14 residues. DNA of the CDR3: TGTGCCAGCAGCCACACAGGACGGCGCTATGGCTACACCTTC. It is translated as CASSHTGRRYGYTF.

The chain's CDR3 is CASSSTESSYNSPLHF. The CDR3 DNA is TGTGCCAGCAGCTCCACAGAGAGCTCCTATAATTCACCCCTCCACTTT. The chain is built from TRBV5-4 and TRBJ1-6; D is unresolved. The germline V gene encodes CDR1 SGHNT and CDR2 YYREEE (reference sequence). Trimming pared 3 bases from V and 0 bases from J, leaving 10 bases between. This CDR3 has 16 amino acids.

The gene calls are TRBV6-2 or TRBV6-3 and TRBJ2-5, with D perhaps matching TRBD1 (5 bases). With 2 bases removed from V and 5 bases from J, the gap between germline ends came to 12 bases. The CDR3 totals 14 residues. CDR1 is MNHEY, CDR2 SVGEGT, per germline. The CDR3 is CASSYNPGWETQYF. CDR3 sequence (DNA): TGTGCCAGCAGTTACAACCCAGGGTGGGAGACCCAGTACTTC.

The rearrangement joins TRBV9 to TRBJ2-5; TRBD1 aligns across 12 bases. The CDR3 has 16 residues. Germline CDR1 and CDR2: SGDLS and YYNGEE. Losses at the gene ends were 4 bases for V and 5 bases for J; bases not matched to a gene: 9. CDR3 protein: CASSPQGQGAIETQYF. The CDR3 bases are TGTGCCAGCAGCCCACAGGGACAGGGGGCTATCGAGACCCAGTACTTC.

This clone came up once. The chain combines TRBV6-1 with TRBJ1-1; tentatively, D is TRBD1 (5 bases). Germline V gene data show CDR1 as MNHNS and CDR2 as SASEGT. With 2 bases removed from V and 3 bases from J, the gap between germline ends came to 10 bases. The CDR3 runs 14 residues. This chain's CDR3 is CASSERGGDTEAFF. In DNA form, the CDR3 reads TGTGCCAGCAGTGAACGGGGAGGGGACACTGAAGCTTTCTTT.

V and J are TRBV4-1 and TRBJ2-7; 12 bases agree with TRBD2. Germline V gene sequence: CDR1 MGHRA, CDR2 YSYEKL. V gave up 2 bases and J gave up 7 bases; unmatched junction bases: 18. The CDR3 consists of 19 residues. CDR3 bases: TGCGCCAGCAGCCAAACACTTCCGTCGCTAGCGGGGGGGCGTTGGGAGCAGTACGTC. Encoded protein: CASSQTLPSLAGGRWEQYV.

V is TRBV27 and J is TRBJ2-3; D remains unclear. Trimming removed 4 bases from V and 2 bases from J, with 4 bases in between. Germline CDR1 is MNHEY and CDR2 is SMNVEV (reference sequence). The CDR3 sequence is 12 residues long. CDR3 loop: CASSSYTDTQYF. For the CDR3, the DNA is TGTGCCAGCAGTTCCTACACAGATACGCAGTATTTT.